Listed below are T cell receptor beta chains from one sample, sequenced in a study of blood T cell repertoires in COVID-19. Generated by immunoSEQ multiplex PCR, the TCRdb table keeps only in-frame clones and is missing some. The table includes roughly 140,000 clones, about three quarters detected once. Sequenced material: peripheral blood. These receptor sequences come from a woman aged 55-69 years with acute or convalescent COVID-19. The CDR3 runs from the conserved cysteine through the conserved F or W. D genes are given only for firm matches. Expanded clones are given a class, and other clones once, few, many or no size at all.

CDR3 length: 17
V gene: TRBV5-1
clone size: NA
D gene: NA
J gene: TRBJ1-1
CDR3 protein: CASSPGTPPGVNTEAFF
CDR3 DNA: TGCGCCAGCAGCCCGGGGACACCCCCCGGGGTGAACACTGAAGCTTTCTTT

CDR3 length: 17
V gene: TRBV5-5
clone size: NA
D gene: NA
J gene: TRBJ1-2
CDR3 protein: CASSLSFSGTSPYGYTF
CDR3 DNA: TGTGCCAGCAGCTTGTCATTTTCGGGAACTAGCCCATATGGCTACACCTTC

CDR3 length: 15
V gene: TRBV18
clone size: NA
D gene: TRBD1
J gene: TRBJ1-1
CDR3 protein: CASSPGQGENTEAFF
CDR3 DNA: TGTGCCAGCTCTCCGGGACAGGGGGAGAACACTGAAGCTTTCTTT

CDR3 length: 15
V gene: TRBV7-9
clone size: NA
D gene: NA
J gene: TRBJ1-1
CDR3 protein: CASSLMRQLNTEAFF
CDR3 DNA: TGTGCCAGCAGCTTAATGCGACAGCTGAACACTGAAGCTTTCTTT

CDR3 length: 13
V gene: TRBV18
clone size: NA
D gene: NA
J gene: TRBJ1-4
CDR3 protein: CASSPVLGEKLFF
CDR3 DNA: TGTGCCAGCTCACCGGTCCTAGGTGAAAAACTGTTTTTT

CDR3 length: 15
V gene: TRBV18
clone size: NA
D gene: NA
J gene: TRBJ2-7
CDR3 protein: CASSPSRDSLYEQYF
CDR3 DNA: TGTGCCAGCTCACCATCACGGGACTCCTTATACGAGCAGTACTTC

CDR3 length: 17
V gene: TRBV18
clone size: NA
D gene: TRBD1
J gene: TRBJ1-5
CDR3 protein: CASSPRGQGALQQPQHF
CDR3 DNA: TGTGCCAGCTCACCTCGGGGACAGGGGGCCCTTCAGCAGCCCCAGCATTTT

CDR3 length: 16
V gene: TRBV30
clone size: NA
D gene: TRBD2
J gene: TRBJ2-1
CDR3 protein: CAWTRGGPSTYNEQFF
CDR3 DNA: TGTGCCTGGACTCGCGGGGGTCCCTCAACCTACAATGAGCAGTTCTTC

CDR3 length: 16
V gene: TRBV27
clone size: NA
D gene: TRBD1
J gene: TRBJ1-5
CDR3 protein: CASSSYRGWGNQPQHF
CDR3 DNA: TGTGCCAGCAGTTCCTACAGGGGTTGGGGCAATCAGCCCCAGCATTTT

CDR3 length: 17
V gene: TRBV7-8
clone size: NA
D gene: NA
J gene: TRBJ2-2
CDR3 protein: CASSLGRGGMSTGELFF
CDR3 DNA: TGTGCCAGCAGCTTAGGTCGCGGGGGCATGAGTACCGGGGAGCTGTTTTTT

CDR3 length: 16
V gene: TRBV28
clone size: NA
D gene: TRBD2
J gene: TRBJ2-3
CDR3 protein: CASTLGAGVRTDTQYF
CDR3 DNA: TGTGCCAGCACCCTCGGGGCGGGAGTGCGTACAGATACGCAGTATTTT

CDR3 length: 14
V gene: TRBV10-1
clone size: NA
D gene: TRBD1
J gene: TRBJ2-7
CDR3 protein: CASSESTGFYEQYF
CDR3 DNA: TGCGCCAGCAGTGAGTCGACAGGGTTTTACGAGCAGTACTTC

CDR3 length: 15
V gene: TRBV27
clone size: NA
D gene: NA
J gene: TRBJ2-4
CDR3 protein: CASSSEYWGQNIQYF
CDR3 DNA: TGTGCCAGCAGTTCGGAATATTGGGGCCAAAACATTCAGTACTTC

CDR3 length: 16
V gene: TRBV28
clone size: NA
D gene: TRBD2
J gene: TRBJ2-7
CDR3 protein: CASRVSGSGGSYEQYF
CDR3 DNA: TGTGCCAGCAGAGTCAGCGGGAGCGGAGGTTCCTACGAGCAGTACTTC

CDR3 length: 15
V gene: TRBV6-4
clone size: NA
D gene: NA
J gene: TRBJ2-1
CDR3 protein: CASSDFGGTMDEQFF
CDR3 DNA: TGTGCCAGCAGTGACTTTGGCGGGACCATGGATGAGCAGTTCTTC

CDR3 length: 24
V gene: TRBV18
clone size: NA
D gene: TRBD2
J gene: TRBJ2-1
CDR3 protein: CASSPYTSGGTSTPPQGLYNEQFF
CDR3 DNA: TGTGCCAGCTCACCATATACTAGCGGGGGAACCTCAACTCCCCCCCAAGGGCTCTACAATGAGCAGTTCTTC

CDR3 length: 13
V gene: TRBV5-1
clone size: NA
D gene: NA
J gene: TRBJ1-1
CDR3 protein: CASSLTGNTEAFF
CDR3 DNA: TGCGCCAGCAGTTTAACAGGGAACACTGAAGCTTTCTTT

CDR3 length: 15
V gene: TRBV19
clone size: NA
D gene: TRBD1
J gene: TRBJ1-1
CDR3 protein: CASSIAWTGNTEAFF
CDR3 DNA: TGTGCCAGTAGTATAGCATGGACAGGGAACACTGAAGCTTTCTTT

CDR3 length: 16
V gene: TRBV5-6
clone size: NA
D gene: TRBD1
J gene: TRBJ1-5
CDR3 protein: CASSRRTGGGNQPQHF
CDR3 DNA: TGTGCCAGCAGCAGGAGGACAGGGGGCGGCAATCAGCCCCAGCATTTT

CDR3 length: 11
V gene: TRBV29-1
clone size: NA
D gene: NA
J gene: TRBJ2-7
CDR3 protein: CSVGEAYEQYF
CDR3 DNA: TGCAGCGTTGGGGAGGCCTACGAGCAGTACTTC

CDR3 length: 13
V gene: TRBV30
clone size: NA
D gene: NA
J gene: TRBJ2-2
CDR3 protein: CAWRLGPAGELFF
CDR3 DNA: TGTGCCTGGAGGCTGGGCCCGGCTGGGGAGCTGTTTTTT

CDR3 length: 15
V gene: TRBV30
clone size: NA
D gene: TRBD1
J gene: TRBJ2-1
CDR3 protein: CAWSPGQGNYNEQFF
CDR3 DNA: TGTGCCTGGAGCCCTGGACAGGGCAATTACAATGAGCAGTTCTTC

CDR3 length: 16
V gene: TRBV11-2
clone size: NA
D gene: NA
J gene: TRBJ1-2
CDR3 protein: CASSLGHRARNYGYTF
CDR3 DNA: TGTGCCAGCAGCTTAGGGCACAGGGCACGGAACTATGGCTACACCTTC

CDR3 length: 15
V gene: TRBV4-1
clone size: NA
D gene: TRBD1
J gene: TRBJ1-4
CDR3 protein: CASSEGDRGEEKLFF
CDR3 DNA: TGCGCCAGCAGCGAAGGGGACAGGGGTGAGGAAAAACTGTTTTTT

CDR3 length: 14
V gene: TRBV27
clone size: NA
D gene: NA
J gene: TRBJ2-1
CDR3 protein: CASTPAALPNEQFF
CDR3 DNA: TGTGCCAGCACCCCGGCAGCACTACCTAATGAGCAGTTCTTC

CDR3 length: 14
V gene: TRBV5-1
clone size: NA
D gene: TRBD2
J gene: TRBJ2-1
CDR3 protein: CASSLGKAGNEQFF
CDR3 DNA: TGCGCCAGCAGCTTAGGAAAAGCGGGGAATGAGCAGTTCTTC

CDR3 length: 12
V gene: TRBV29-1
clone size: NA
D gene: NA
J gene: TRBJ1-2
CDR3 protein: CSVEDQNYGYTF
CDR3 DNA: TGCAGCGTTGAAGATCAGAATTATGGCTACACCTTC

CDR3 length: 13
V gene: TRBV6-5
clone size: few
D gene: TRBD1
J gene: TRBJ2-1
CDR3 protein: CASSRQGLGEQFF
CDR3 DNA: TGTGCCAGCTCCCGACAGGGTCTGGGGGAGCAGTTCTTC

CDR3 length: 13
V gene: TRBV3-1/TRBV3-2
clone size: few
D gene: TRBD1
J gene: TRBJ1-2
CDR3 protein: CASSPDRGRSYTF
CDR3 DNA: TGTGCCAGCAGCCCAGACAGGGGGCGAAGCTACACCTTC

CDR3 length: 15
V gene: TRBV6-5
clone size: NA
D gene: NA
J gene: TRBJ1-2
CDR3 protein: CASSYSGGPNYGYTF
CDR3 DNA: TGTGCCAGCAGTTACTCGGGGGGGCCCAACTATGGCTACACCTTC

CDR3 length: 15
V gene: TRBV11-2
clone size: NA
D gene: NA
J gene: TRBJ1-5
CDR3 protein: CASSLEAGPNQPQHF
CDR3 DNA: TGTGCCAGCAGCTTAGAGGCAGGGCCCAATCAGCCCCAGCATTTT

CDR3 length: 14
V gene: TRBV28
clone size: many
D gene: NA
J gene: TRBJ1-1
CDR3 protein: CASSFFARGTEAFF
CDR3 DNA: TGTGCCAGCAGTTTTTTCGCAAGGGGAACTGAAGCTTTCTTT